The rows below give T cell receptor beta chains drawn from one sample of a study of STAT3 mutations in large granular lymphocyte leukemia. Repertoires were generated with immunoSEQ multiplex PCR, while TCRdb's copy carries only in-frame clones and drops some. The table lists 1,500 or so clones, about two thirds of them singletons, with less than 40% in the top ten. The source material was peripheral blood mononuclear cells. The receptors come from a man between 50 and 59 years old with T-cell large granular lymphocyte leukemia. Some clones in this sample may be carry-over from other donors' samples. The CDR3 runs from the conserved cysteine through the conserved F or W.

cdr3_aa: CASSLGQSTDTQYF
v_call: TRBV5-1
j_call: TRBJ2-3

cdr3_aa: CASRAYDRDTEAFF
v_call: TRBV2
j_call: TRBJ1-1

cdr3_aa: CASSLAGGKETQYF
v_call: TRBV7-9
j_call: TRBJ2-5

cdr3_aa: CASSPQNSPDYGYTF
v_call: TRBV18
j_call: TRBJ1-2

cdr3_aa: CASSAPGNSGNTIYF
v_call: TRBV25-1
j_call: TRBJ1-3

cdr3_aa: CASSQTGTGAYEQYF
v_call: TRBV4-2
j_call: TRBJ2-7

cdr3_aa: CASSLGNWEGAFF
v_call: TRBV7-9
j_call: TRBJ1-1

cdr3_aa: CASSLRYNQPQHF
v_call: TRBV5-6
j_call: TRBJ1-5

cdr3_aa: CASTARVAGSTERPYEQYF
v_call: TRBV13
j_call: TRBJ2-7

cdr3_aa: CASSLVNYEQYF
v_call: TRBV5-1
j_call: TRBJ2-7

cdr3_aa: CASSYQGISYEQYF
v_call: TRBV6-5
j_call: TRBJ2-7

cdr3_aa: CASRTGNYNEQFF
v_call: TRBV18
j_call: TRBJ2-1

cdr3_aa: CASSLPAYEQYF
v_call: TRBV5-1
j_call: TRBJ2-7

cdr3_aa: CATSPRTGKNEQFF
v_call: TRBV15
j_call: TRBJ2-1

cdr3_aa: CASSLGGGGTEAFF
v_call: TRBV5-1
j_call: TRBJ1-1

cdr3_aa: CAISETSGTALDTEAFF
v_call: TRBV10-3
j_call: TRBJ1-1

cdr3_aa: CASSESTADTQYF
v_call: TRBV7-9
j_call: TRBJ2-3

cdr3_aa: CASSLEQVTYEQYF
v_call: TRBV7-9
j_call: TRBJ2-7

cdr3_aa: CASSSQGQGFSPLHF
v_call: TRBV27
j_call: TRBJ1-6

cdr3_aa: CASSLTVLEQYF
v_call: TRBV5-6
j_call: TRBJ2-7

cdr3_aa: CASSFYGGSYGYTF
v_call: TRBV6-5
j_call: TRBJ1-2

cdr3_aa: CASSLRTSGSLEQYF
v_call: TRBV11-2
j_call: TRBJ2-7

cdr3_aa: CASSPPSRTTNTEAFF
v_call: TRBV18
j_call: TRBJ1-1

cdr3_aa: CASSLGSNDNEQFF
v_call: TRBV5-1
j_call: TRBJ2-1

cdr3_aa: CASSPTGLSSYEQYF
v_call: TRBV18
j_call: TRBJ2-7

cdr3_aa: CASSRETSSWGDTQYF
v_call: TRBV4-2
j_call: TRBJ2-3

cdr3_aa: CASSLLAGGAYEQYF
v_call: TRBV5-1
j_call: TRBJ2-7

cdr3_aa: CASSPPGLTYEQYF
v_call: TRBV18
j_call: TRBJ2-7

cdr3_aa: CASSPQGLNTEAFF
v_call: TRBV18
j_call: TRBJ1-1

cdr3_aa: CASTLGSGEQYF
v_call: TRBV7-2
j_call: TRBJ2-7

cdr3_aa: CASSWAGQGHGYTF
v_call: TRBV5-1
j_call: TRBJ1-2

cdr3_aa: CASSPGLSSSYEQYF
v_call: TRBV7-3
j_call: TRBJ2-7

cdr3_aa: CASSPGQGVDTEAFF
v_call: TRBV5-1
j_call: TRBJ1-1

cdr3_aa: CASAVDQETQYF
v_call: TRBV5-1
j_call: TRBJ2-5

cdr3_aa: CASRPEGSREQFF
v_call: TRBV4-1
j_call: TRBJ2-1

cdr3_aa: CASGGAGETQYF
v_call: TRBV7-9
j_call: TRBJ2-5

cdr3_aa: CASSSRTSGYEQYF
v_call: TRBV6-6
j_call: TRBJ2-7

cdr3_aa: CASSPKTTYEQYF
v_call: TRBV18
j_call: TRBJ2-7

cdr3_aa: CASSFVSDYNEQFF
v_call: TRBV5-1
j_call: TRBJ2-1

cdr3_aa: CASSQDRIGWQHYNEQFF
v_call: TRBV4-1
j_call: TRBJ2-1

cdr3_aa: CASSFNTGSNQPQHF
v_call: TRBV5-1
j_call: TRBJ1-5

cdr3_aa: CASSLVTTVNTEAFF
v_call: TRBV5-1
j_call: TRBJ1-1

cdr3_aa: CASSVEQGGYEQYF
v_call: TRBV9
j_call: TRBJ2-7

cdr3_aa: CASSSTNWDSTGYTF
v_call: TRBV7-2
j_call: TRBJ1-2

cdr3_aa: CASSYLGSPQETQYF
v_call: TRBV6-5
j_call: TRBJ2-5

cdr3_aa: CASSLPTSGAYEQYF
v_call: TRBV13
j_call: TRBJ2-7

cdr3_aa: CASSYSIAGGPYEQYF
v_call: TRBV6-5
j_call: TRBJ2-7

cdr3_aa: CASRFLSSYNSPLHF
v_call: TRBV10-2
j_call: TRBJ1-6

cdr3_aa: CASSLVASGRAWYEQFF
v_call: TRBV5-1
j_call: TRBJ2-1